What follows are 25 T cell receptor beta chains derived from one specimen sequenced in a study of cytomegalovirus exposure and HLA in healthy donors (TCRdb year 2017). The method was the immunoSEQ multiplex PCR assay. The multiplex PCR relied on a mix of 60 forward primers for TCR Vbeta segments and 13 reverse primers for TCR Jbeta segments. TCRdb provides this immuneACCESS table in a form limited to in-frame rearrangements. Some clones are lacking; in checked studies, under half of them reflect an unresolved V gene, and why the rest are absent is not known. The sample records over 200,000 clones, about 85% of which are singletons. Of the sample, over 1% is held by the ten largest clones. Sequencing input: PBMCs. The source of these receptors is a human donor in good health.

V and J are TRBV7-9 and TRBJ1-1; D is possibly TRBD1 (5 bases). V shed 2 bases and J shed 2 bases, with 12 bases lying between them. Germline CDR1 is SEHNR and CDR2 is FQNEAQ (reference sequence). CDR3 length equals 15 residues. The CDR3 DNA reads TGTGCCAGCAGCTTATTTCTCCAGGGAAACACTGAAGCTTTCTTT. Translating it yields CASSLFLQGNTEAFF. The whole variable domain, filled in from reference TRBV7-9 and TRBJ1-1, reads DTGVSQNPRHKITKRGQNVTFRCDPISEHNRLYWYRQTLGQGPEFLTYFQNEAQLEKSRLLSDRFSAERPKGSFSTLEIQRTEQGDSAMYLCASSLFLQGNTEAFFGQGTRLTVV.

The CDR3 region has the DNA TGTGCCAGCAGCCAGCTATCGGTCCCCCGACAAGAGACCCAGTACTTC. Its translation is CASSQLSVPRQETQYF. The chain employs TRBV4-2 and TRBJ2-5; D unclear. Trimming pared 3 bases from V and 2 bases from J, leaving 16 bases between. Germline lookup yields CDR1 LGHNA and CDR2 YNFKEQ. The CDR3 is made up of 16 amino acids.

This rearrangement joins TRBV2 to TRBJ1-1, with 7 bases lining up with TRBD1. Germline CDR1 and CDR2: SNHLY and FYNNEI. J gave up 4 bases and V 2 bases, and 4 bases lay outside the gene matches. This CDR3 has 14 amino acids. The DNA for the CDR3 is TGTGCCAGCAGTGAAAGGGCAGGGGGCACTGAAGCTTTCTTT. Translated: CASSERAGGTEAFF.

This clone was detected once. The chain carries TRBV25-1 and TRBJ1-2; D gene ambiguous. V dropped 1 base and J dropped 4 bases, with 13 bases sitting between them. This CDR3 comprises 15 residues. The germline gives CDR1 MGHDK, CDR2 SYGVNS. CDR3 amino acids: CASSEWGGGVYGYTF. The CDR3 DNA reads TGTGCCAGCAGTGAATGGGGAGGAGGAGTCTATGGCTACACCTTC.

The CDR3 protein is CASSSGVLKETQYF. The DNA for the CDR3 is TGTGCCAGCAGTTCCGGGGTTTTAAAAGAGACCCAGTACTTC. This sequence joins TRBV28 and TRBJ2-5; D perhaps matches TRBD2 (5 bases). This CDR3 contains 14 residues. Germline V gene data show CDR1 as MDHEN and CDR2 as SYDVKM. The V and J ends lost 4 bases and 3 bases respectively, with 12 bases between them.

The chain recombines TRBV29-1 with TRBJ2-5; 8 nucleotides agree with TRBD1. This CDR3 comprises 12 residues. Looked up from germline, CDR1 is SQVTM and CDR2 is ANQGSEA. In DNA form, the CDR3 reads TGCAGTGCCGACAGGGGCTTAGAGACCCAGTACTTC. Protein sequence: CSADRGLETQYF. Drawing the rest from reference TRBV29-1 and TRBJ2-5, the complete variable domain is SAVISQKPSRDICQRGTSLTIQCQVDSQVTMMFWYRQQPGQSLTLIATANQGSEATYESGFVIDKFPISRPNLTFSTLTVSNMSPEDSSIYLCSADRGLETQYFGPGTRLLVL.

About this clone: The sample holds other DNA sequences that translate to the same CDR3. The gene calls are TRBV28 and TRBJ2-6; the D gene is possibly TRBD1 (6 bases). Looked up from germline, CDR1 is MDHEN and CDR2 is SYDVKM. The CDR3 is 16 amino acids. With 6 bases removed from V and 0 bases from J, the gap between germline ends came to 12 bases. The CDR3 here is CASRPTGYSGANVLTF. As DNA, the CDR3 is TGTGCCAGCAGACCGACAGGATACTCTGGGGCCAACGTCCTGACTTTC.

The rearrangement joins TRBV10-3 to TRBJ2-5; the D is unclear. CDR1 ENHRY and CDR2 SYGVKD come from the germline V gene. Trimming removed 0 bases at V and 2 bases at J, with 7 bases between. CDR3 length: 14 residues. In DNA, the CDR3 is TGTGCCATCAGTGAGTCAAACTGGCAAGAGACCCAGTACTTC. It encodes CAISESNWQETQYF.

This rearrangement joins TRBV30 to TRBJ1-2, with TRBD1 identical over 9 bases. The CDR3 totals 17 residues. With V trimmed by 6 bases and J by 4 bases, 18 bases remained unmatched. Germline V gives CDR1 GTSNPN, CDR2 SVGIG (reference sequence). CDR3 protein: CACRRRTGALRPYGYTF. The CDR3 bases are TGTGCCTGCCGTCGAAGGACAGGGGCTCTCCGACCCTATGGCTACACCTTC.

This clone has only a few counts. J is TRBJ2-7 and V is TRBV27; 8 bases are shared with TRBD1. Trimming at V came to 4 bases and at J to 5 bases, leaving 10 bases not matched to a gene. Germline V gene lookup returns CDR1 MNHEY and CDR2 SMNVEV (reference sequence). The CDR3 contains 15 residues. CDR3 amino acids: CASSYRTGLIDEQYF. The CDR3 DNA is TGTGCCAGCAGTTACCGGACAGGGCTCATCGACGAGCAGTACTTC.

This rearrangement joins TRBV5-4 to TRBJ2-2, with 7 nucleotides matching TRBD2. CDR1 is SGHNT and CDR2 is YYREEE in the germline V gene (reference sequence). The CDR3 totals 16 residues. J gave up 5 bases and V 0 bases, and 7 bases lay outside the gene matches. CDR3 bases: TGTGCCAGCAGCTTGGTAGCTAGCGGATATACCGGGGAGCTGTTTTTT. It yields the protein CASSLVASGYTGELFF.

J is TRBJ2-3 and V is TRBV4-3; a possible D gene is TRBD2 (5 bases). The CDR3 is 15 amino acids. Germline assignment: CDR1 LGHNA and CDR2 YSLEER. V was clipped by 4 bases and J by 2 bases, with 13 bases between them. CDR3: CASSLLAGNTDTQYF. The CDR3 DNA follows: TGCGCCAGCAGCCTCCTAGCCGGGAACACAGATACGCAGTATTTT.

This sequence joins TRBV5-1 and TRBJ2-1; D remains ambiguous. Germline loops: CDR1 SGHRS, CDR2 YFSETQ. Between the trimmed V and J ends, which lost 3 bases and 9 bases, there was a span of 10 bases. The CDR3 has 12 amino acids. The CDR3 sequence is CASSYEFGEQFF. The CDR3 DNA reads TGCGCCAGCAGCTACGAGTTCGGTGAGCAGTTCTTC.

This chain connects TRBV5-1 to TRBJ1-2, with D perhaps matching TRBD1 (5 bases). The V gene's germline CDR1 is SGHRS and CDR2 YFSETQ. With 6 bases removed from V and 4 bases from J, the gap between germline ends came to 19 bases. This CDR3 region has 15 residues. The CDR3 reads CASTIDTGTIYGYTF. The CDR3 DNA sequence: TGCGCCAGCACCATCGATACGGGGACTATCTATGGCTACACCTTC.

The rearrangement uses TRBV4-1 and TRBJ2-1, with 10 bases that match TRBD2. Germline CDR1 is MGHRA and CDR2 is YSYEKL. Trimming cost V 1 base and J 2 bases; bases outside gene matches: 14. The CDR3 is 20 residues long. The CDR3: CASSQVGISGRPNAYNEQFF. CDR3 nucleotide sequence: TGCGCCAGCAGCCAAGTTGGGATTAGCGGGAGGCCTAACGCCTACAATGAGCAGTTCTTC.

The chain carries TRBV6-4 and TRBJ2-3; D may be TRBD2 (6 bases). CDR3 length: 16 amino acids. Germline CDR1 is MRHNA and CDR2 is SNTAGT. V lost 4 bases to trimming and J lost 4 bases, with 18 bases between them. DNA for the CDR3: TGTGCCAGCAGTGTACGGGGAGGCGGCGACGCAGATACGCAGTATTTT. Translated, it gives CASSVRGGGDADTQYF.

In this sample, this clone turned up once. The V gene is TRBV6-5, the J gene TRBJ2-7; the match to TRBD2 covers 7 bases. The CDR3 contains 16 residues. V lost 0 bases, J lost 2 bases, and 7 bases stayed unmatched. From germline, CDR1 is MNHEY and CDR2 SVGAGI. The DNA of the CDR3 is TGTGCCAGCAGTTACTCTACTCGCGGGAGAGCCTACGAGCAGTACTTC. Its protein product is CASSYSTRGRAYEQYF.

The rearrangement links TRBV19 to TRBJ2-7, with TRBD2 matching over 8 bases. V was clipped by 3 bases and J by 5 bases; unmatched bases: 18. CDR1 is LNHDA, CDR2 SQIVND, per germline (reference sequence). This CDR3 spans 18 amino acids. This CDR3 is CASSIRAGGAGAVDEQYF. In DNA form, the CDR3 reads TGTGCCAGTAGTATCCGGGCCGGTGGAGCGGGAGCGGTGGACGAGCAGTACTTC. Full variable domain (rest looked up from reference TRBV19 and TRBJ2-7): DGGITQSPKYLFRKEGQNVTLSCEQNLNHDAMYWYRQDPGQGLRLIYYSQIVNDFQKGDIAEGYSVSREKKESFPLTVTSAQKNPTAFYLCASSIRAGGAGAVDEQYFGPGTRLTVT.

This sequence joins TRBV4-3 and TRBJ1-6; D is undetermined. This CDR3 region has 15 residues. The V gene's germline CDR1 is LGHNA and CDR2 YSLEER. V was trimmed by 0 bases and J by 9 bases, leaving 12 bases between them. Here the CDR3 reads CASSQERVLRSPLHF. The CDR3 DNA reads as TGCGCCAGCAGCCAAGAACGAGTCCTGCGTTCACCCCTCCACTTT.

The chain has TRBV7-9 and TRBJ2-7, with D perhaps TRBD2 (6 bases). The germline V gene has CDR1 SEHNR and CDR2 FQNEAQ (reference sequence). CDR3 length: 16 residues. V lost 1 base and J lost 1, with 14 bases in between. The chain's CDR3 is CASSLGPGTPSYEQYF. As DNA, the CDR3 is TGTGCCAGCAGCTTAGGACCCGGGACTCCTTCCTACGAGCAGTACTTC.

The chain uses TRBV13 and TRBJ2-3; D call uncertain. Germline assignment: CDR1 PRHDT and CDR2 FYEKMQ (reference sequence). Trimming stripped 5 bases from V and 1 base from J, with 16 bases between. The CDR3 length is 16 residues. This CDR3 reads CASSVRLVRGTDTQYF. The CDR3 DNA is TGTGCCAGCAGCGTACGCCTAGTCCGGGGCACAGATACGCAGTATTTT. Full variable domain (rest looked up from reference TRBV13 and TRBJ2-3): AAGVIQSPRHLIKEKRETATLKCYPIPRHDTVYWYQQGPGQDPQFLISFYEKMQSDKGSIPDRFSAQQFSDYHSELNMSSLELGDSALYFCASSVRLVRGTDTQYFGPGTRLTVL.

The sample holds one count of this clone. CDR3 protein: CASSPGLAHSYNEQFF. The CDR3 region has the DNA TGTGCCAGCAGTCCAGGACTAGCGCACTCCTACAATGAGCAGTTCTTC. The V gene is TRBV6-6, the J gene TRBJ2-1; TRBD2 matches at 9 bases. This CDR3 spans 16 amino acids. Trimming cost V 5 bases and J 0 bases; bases outside gene matches: 5. Germline-derived CDR1 and CDR2 are MNHNY and SVGAGI (reference sequence).

The chain joins TRBV29-1 to TRBJ2-3, with 12 positions matching TRBD2. The CDR3 is 15 residues long. V lost 0 bases to trimming and J lost 6 bases; unmatched junction nucleotides: 4. Per germline, CDR1 SQVTM and CDR2 ANQGSEA. DNA for the CDR3: TGCAGCGTTGAAGATCTAACTAGCGGGAGGGATACGCAGTATTTT. This sequence encodes CSVEDLTSGRDTQYF.

The chain has TRBV9 and TRBJ1-1, with 9 bases matching TRBD1. CDR1 and CDR2 (germline): SGDLS, YYNGEE. The CDR3 loop spans 14 amino acids. The V gene end was trimmed by 4 bases and the J gene end by 3 bases; junction bases not matched to a gene: 4. The CDR3 sequence: CASSPRDRDTEAFF. CDR3 DNA: TGTGCCAGCAGCCCCCGGGACAGGGACACTGAAGCTTTCTTT.

The V gene is TRBV19, the J gene TRBJ2-6; weak D call: TRBD2 (5 bases). The CDR3 is 13 amino acids. Germline CDR1 LNHDA, CDR2 SQIVND (reference sequence). Trimming removed 7 bases at V and 5 bases at J, with 9 bases between. The CDR3 DNA reads as TGTGCCAGTAAAGAGGGTAGGGCCAACGTCCTGACTTTC. Residues: CASKEGRANVLTF.